A selection of T cell receptor beta chains follows, all from one sample in a study of T cell repertoires in cytomegalovirus infection. TCRdb re-analysed the reads in MiXCR, keeping a single row per CDR3 protein. The table shows 740,000 or so distinct CDR3 sequences, with about 40% occurring only once. The sequenced sample consisted of PBMCs. These receptors were taken from a human donor in good health (CMV status not recorded). Some clones in this sample may be carry-over from other donors' samples. Each CDR3 is given with its conserved first and last residue. The order of the fields is V gene, J gene, D gene, clone size, CDR3 DNA, CDR3 protein. D genes are given only for firm matches. Only some rows state a clone size, as once, few, many or a class for expanded clones.

>TRBV28|TRBJ2-7|TRBD1|.
TGTGCCAGCAGTTTCCTCGGACAGGGGGCGCAGGACGAGCAGTACTTC
CASSFLGQGAQDEQYF
>TRBV5-4|TRBJ2-7|TRBD2|.
TGTGCCAGCAGCCACGGGGTAGCGGGATCCCGAGGCTCCTACGAGCAGTACTTC
CASSHGVAGSRGSYEQYF
>TRBV29-1|TRBJ1-2|.|.
TGCAGCGTTGAAGCCGGACAGCTTAACTATGGCTACACCTTC
CSVEAGQLNYGYTF
>TRBV7-8|TRBJ1-1|TRBD1|few
TGTGCCACCGCCTCTCACCCAGGGGGCGCAGACTACACTGAAGCTTTCTTT
CATASHPGGADYTEAFF
>TRBV7-8|TRBJ2-3|.|few
TGTGCCAGCAGCTTAGTCCGACTAGGCAATACGCAGTATTTT
CASSLVRLGNTQYF
>TRBV20-1|TRBJ2-6|.|once
TGCAGTGCTCGGGCTCTAGCCAGGTGGTCTGGGGCCAACGTCCTGAATTTC
CSARALARWSGANVLNF
>TRBV2|TRBJ2-1|.|.
TGTGCCAGCCCGTTACCGGGAAGTCGTCCTAGCTCCTACAATGAGCAGTTCTTC
CASPLPGSRPSSYNEQFF
>TRBV7-3|TRBJ2-2|.|few
TGTGCCAGCAGCTTAAGTGTTAGGGCAGGGGCCAACACCGGGGAGCTGTTTTTT
CASSLSVRAGANTGELFF
>TRBV7-2|TRBJ1-5|.|.
TGTGCCAGCAGCGATCAGGGGAGTCAGCCCCAGCATTTT
CASSDQGSQPQHF
>TRBV27|TRBJ1-1|.|few
TGTGCCAGCAGTTTGTGGGGCTTTACTGAAGCTTTCTTT
CASSLWGFTEAFF
>TRBV11-2|TRBJ2-1|TRBD2|.
TGTGCCAGCAGCTTAGTGAAGGGGGGGACTAGCGGGAGGGCCTCCTACAATGAGCAGTTCTTC
CASSLVKGGTSGRASYNEQFF
>TRBV4-1|TRBJ1-5|.|.
TGCGCCAGCAGCCAGGCGGGTTTGGGGGGCAATCAGCCCCAGCATTTT
CASSQAGLGGNQPQHF
>TRBV24-1|TRBJ2-5|TRBD1|.
TGTGCCACCAGTGATCACGGGACAGAAGGTCGGGGGACCCAGTACTTC
CATSDHGTEGRGTQYF
>TRBV6-4|TRBJ2-1|TRBD1|many
TGTGCCAGCAGTGACGGGACAGGGGGCAATGAGCAGTTCTTC
CASSDGTGGNEQFF
>TRBV20-1|TRBJ2-3|.|.
TGCAGTGCTAGAGCTCGGGCAGATACGCAGTATTTT
CSARARADTQYF
>TRBV7-6|TRBJ2-2|TRBD1|many
TGTGCCAGCACTCAGGACAGGGTTACCGGGGAGCTGTTTTTT
CASTQDRVTGELFF
>TRBV20-1|TRBJ1-5|.|.
TGCAGTGCCCCCCGGTGGGGAGGCAATCAGCCCCAGCATTTT
CSAPRWGGNQPQHF
>TRBV30|TRBJ1-2|TRBD1|.
TGTGCCTGGGACAGGGTCGGTAGTTCGGACACCTTC
CAWDRVGSSDTF
>TRBV6-6|TRBJ2-3|TRBD1|few
TGTGCCAGCAGCTCTCATTCCCCCGGGACAGGGAGCACAGATACGCAGTATTTT
CASSSHSPGTGSTDTQYF
>TRBV7-6|TRBJ2-7|.|.
TGTGCCAGCAGCTTGGGACCGATCGGACTTTCCTACGAGCAGTACTTC
CASSLGPIGLSYEQYF
>TRBV27|TRBJ1-1|TRBD1|few
TGTGCCAGCACTTCGACAGGGATGGGGGCTGAAGCTTTCTTT
CASTSTGMGAEAFF
>TRBV27|TRBJ2-1|.|few
TGTGCCAGCAGTTTATCGTTCGACGCAAGCAGCTCCTACAATGAGCAGTTCTTC
CASSLSFDASSSYNEQFF
>TRBV7-2|TRBJ2-2|TRBD2|few
TGTGCCAGCAGCTTGGATCCAGCGGGAGGGCCGACCGGGGAGCTGTTTTTT
CASSLDPAGGPTGELFF
>TRBV7-3|TRBJ1-1|.|.
TGTGCCAGCAGCACGACGTCCCAGGGGACTGAAGCTTTCTTT
CASSTTSQGTEAFF
>TRBV28|TRBJ1-1|TRBD1|.
TGTGCCAGCAGTCCCCGGACAGGGACGAACACTGAAGCTTTCTTT
CASSPRTGTNTEAFF
>TRBV12-3/TRBV12-4|TRBJ1-5|.|.
TGTGCCCGGCGTAGAAGGAGCAATCAGCCCCAGCATTTT
CARRRRSNQPQHF
>TRBV5-1|TRBJ2-3|.|few
TGCGCCAGCAGCTTGCCTCTAGGCACAGATACGCAGTATTTT
CASSLPLGTDTQYF
>TRBV7-2|TRBJ2-1|TRBD2|few
TGTGCCAGCAGCCCCGGGCTACGGTCGGGGCGGGAGGGGCATGAGCAGTTCTTC
CASSPGLRSGREGHEQFF
>TRBV7-2|TRBJ1-1|TRBD1|many
TGTGCCAGCAGCTTCTCGACAGGGGTGAACACTGAAGCTTTCTTT
CASSFSTGVNTEAFF
>TRBV6-5|TRBJ2-5|.|.
TGTGCCAGCAGTCCTTTAACCTCGGGCCTTTCCCACCTTCAAGAGACCCAGTACTTC
CASSPLTSGLSHLQETQYF
>TRBV11-2|TRBJ2-7|TRBD2|many
TGTGCCAGCAGCTTTACTAGCGGAAGCTCCTACGAGCAGTACTTC
CASSFTSGSSYEQYF
>TRBV12-3/TRBV12-4|TRBJ1-4|TRBD1|.
TGTGCCAGCAGTACCGGGGACAGGGCAACTGAAAAACTGTTTTTT
CASSTGDRATEKLFF
>TRBV15|TRBJ1-2|TRBD1|.
TGTGCCACCAGCAGAGGCCCCGACCGCAGGGGGCTTGGCTACACCTTC
CATSRGPDRRGLGYTF
>TRBV6-6|TRBJ2-6|.|.
TGTGCCAGCAGTTACCCTGGAGTGGCCAACGTCCTGACTTTC
CASSYPGVANVLTF
>TRBV20-1|TRBJ2-7|.|.
TGCAGTGCTAGTGAGGGCCCTTCCCTCTACGAGCAGTACTTC
CSASEGPSLYEQYF
>TRBV7-9|TRBJ1-2|.|.
TGTGCCAGCAGCTTACTTCGGGGGAACCGTGGCTATGGCTACACCTTC
CASSLLRGNRGYGYTF
>TRBV7-8|TRBJ2-7|TRBD2|.
TGTGCCAGCAGCTCTAGCGGGGGTCTGAACGAGCAGTACTTC
CASSSSGGLNEQYF
>TRBV4-1|TRBJ1-1|.|.
TGCGCCAGCAGCTTACTTTGGGGGATGAACACTGAAGCTTTCTTT
CASSLLWGMNTEAFF
>TRBV11-2|TRBJ2-5|TRBD1|few
TGTGCCAGCAGGCCTACAGGGGTAGTGACCCAGTACTTC
CASRPTGVVTQYF
>TRBV28|TRBJ1-1|TRBD1|many
TGTGCCAGCAGTGCGCCAGGGGGGCCGAACACTGAAGCTTTCTTT
CASSAPGGPNTEAFF
>TRBV20-1|TRBJ1-2|TRBD1|.
TGCAGTGCTTCCCGGGACAGTAACTACACCTTC
CSASRDSNYTF
>TRBV5-4|TRBJ1-2|TRBD1|.
TGTGCCAGCAGCTCGGACAGGGAGCATGGCTACACCTTC
CASSSDREHGYTF
>TRBV7-6|TRBJ1-1|TRBD1|many
TGTGCCAGCAGCCTTTCGACAGGGGTCAACACTGAAGCTTTCTTT
CASSLSTGVNTEAFF
>TRBV6-5|TRBJ2-3|.|.
TGTGCCAGCAGTTACTCGCAGTCAGATACGCAGTATTTT
CASSYSQSDTQYF
>TRBV12-3/TRBV12-4|TRBJ2-7|.|many
TGTGCCAGCAGTTTAGCATCTAGGGCAGGCAACTACGAGCAGTACTTC
CASSLASRAGNYEQYF
>TRBV7-2|TRBJ1-4|TRBD1|few
TGTGCCAGCAGCTGGAGGGGGACAGGGAATGAAAAACTGTTTTTT
CASSWRGTGNEKLFF
>TRBV2|TRBJ2-1|TRBD2|.
TGTGGGGGGACTAGCGGAAACAATGAGCAGTTCTTC
CGGTSGNNEQFF
>TRBV7-9|TRBJ1-1|.|many
TGTGCCAGCAGTAGGAGGGAGAACACTGAAGCTTTCTTT
CASSRRENTEAFF
>TRBV12-3/TRBV12-4|TRBJ1-1|TRBD1|few
TGTGCCAGCATCCCGGGACAGGGGGTTACTGAAGCTTTCTTT
CASIPGQGVTEAFF
>TRBV5-4|TRBJ1-4|.|few
TGTGCCAGCAGCCCCGAAGGGGAGGAAAAACTGTTTTTT
CASSPEGEEKLFF
>TRBV6-1|TRBJ2-7|TRBD1|.
TGTGCCAGCAGTGATCAGGGGGCCTACGACCAGTACTTC
CASSDQGAYDQYF
>TRBV7-2|TRBJ2-3|TRBD2|.
TGTGCCAGCAGCTTGGGGAGGGTGGCAGATACGCAGTATTTT
CASSLGRVADTQYF
>TRBV20-1|TRBJ2-7|TRBD1|.
TGCAGTGCTCCACCCACGGGACAGGGAGCCTACGAGCAGTACTTC
CSAPPTGQGAYEQYF
>TRBV5-1|TRBJ2-5|.|.
TGCGCCAGCAGCACCGGGGGATCTCTCGCGGGGTACCAAGAGACCCAGTACTTC
CASSTGGSLAGYQETQYF
>TRBV6-5|TRBJ2-1|TRBD2|once
TGTGCCAGCAGTTACTCGATGTTAGCGGGGGCCATAAGTATGTTCTTC
CASSYSMLAGAISMFF
>TRBV7-2|TRBJ2-1|TRBD2|.
TGTGCCAGCAGCTTAGCTAGCGGGGGCCTCTACAATGAGCAGTTCTTC
CASSLASGGLYNEQFF
>TRBV7-2|TRBJ1-5|.|many
TGTGCCAGCGGGGCCCGAGGGCAGCCCCAGCATTTT
CASGARGQPQHF
>TRBV20-1|TRBJ1-6|.|.
TGCAGTGCGGGGGACCTGAGCGGTTATTCACCCCTCCACTTT
CSAGDLSGYSPLHF
>TRBV20-1|TRBJ2-7|.|.
TGCAGTGCTAGTGGTCTTAGCGGCACCTACGAGCAGTACTTC
CSASGLSGTYEQYF